What follows are 20 T cell receptor beta chains derived from one specimen sequenced in a study of response to subunit inactivated influenza vaccine. TCRdb re-derived calls from the RT-PCR reads in MiXCR, one entry per CDR3 protein. The repertoire includes under 800,000 distinct CDR3 sequences, around 14% of them detected once, and 5.5% to 8% sits in the top ten. The specimen was PBMCs from blood, collected around 15 days before vaccination. Every receptor here comes from a man in his forties or fifties who received an inactivated influenza vaccine.

This chain uses TRBV29-1 with TRBJ1-1; 7 positions match TRBD1. Germline lookup yields CDR1 SQVTM and CDR2 ANQGSEA. Trimming removed 4 bases from V and 0 bases from J; junction bases left unmatched: 5. This CDR3 spans 14 amino acids. CDR3 sequence: CSVAETGMNTEAFF. In DNA, the CDR3 is TGCAGCGTTGCAGAGACAGGGATGAACACTGAAGCTTTCTTT.

The chain uses TRBV29-1 and TRBJ2-7; weak D call: TRBD2 (6 bases). V dropped 7 bases and J dropped 4 bases, with 20 bases sitting between them. The CDR3 is 14 residues long. The germline gives CDR1 SQVTM, CDR2 ANQGSEA. This chain's CDR3 is CSAMRAGLRYEQYF. CDR3 bases: TGCAGCGCCATGCGGGCGGGATTGAGATACGAGCAGTACTTC.

This clonotype appeared a few times. The gene calls are TRBV6-4 and TRBJ2-5, with D possibly being TRBD1 or TRBD2 (5 bases each). Germline CDR1 reads MRHNA; CDR2 reads SNTAGT. Trimming removed 4 bases at V and 0 bases at J, with 21 bases between. CDR3 length equals 18 residues. The CDR3 loop reads CASSGRGCSQGYQETQYF. In nucleotides, the CDR3 is TGTGCCAGCAGTGGACGGGGTTGTAGCCAGGGCTACCAAGAGACCCAGTACTTC.

This clonotype has more than one count but fewer than ten. V gene TRBV6-2 or TRBV6-3 combines with J gene TRBJ2-5; D may be TRBD1 or TRBD2 (5 bases each). There are 12 residues in the CDR3. The germline gives CDR1 MNHEY, CDR2 SVGEGT. The V gene lost 6 bases and the J gene lost 9 bases, with 14 bases spanning the gap. CDR3 protein: CASRAGAYSQYF. As DNA, the CDR3 is TGTGCCAGCAGAGCCGGGGCGTATTCCCAGTACTTC.

This clonotype was detected a few times. This sequence joins TRBV29-1 and TRBJ2-3; D gene ambiguous. CDR1 SQVTM and CDR2 ANQGSEA come from the germline V gene. The length of the CDR3 is 14 residues. V lost 4 bases and J lost 2, with 13 bases in between. DNA for the CDR3: TGCAGCGTTGTATTTCTACCACTCACAGATACGCAGTATTTT. Translation: CSVVFLPLTDTQYF.

This clonotype was picked up many times. This chain links TRBV7-8 with TRBJ1-5, with a tentative D call TRBD1 (5 bases). The V gene lost 1 base and the J gene lost 0 bases, with 13 bases spanning the gap. CDR3 length: 17 amino acids. Per germline, CDR1 SGHVS and CDR2 FQNEAQ. The CDR3 DNA sequence: TGTGCCAGCAGCTTAGGGCCGTGGGGGAATAGCAATCAGCCCCAGCATTTT. It specifies CASSLGPWGNSNQPQHF.

This clonotype has a handful of counts. This sequence joins TRBV7-8 and TRBJ2-3; no definite D call. The germline CDR1 and CDR2 sequences are SGHVS and FQNEAQ. The CDR3 covers 17 residues. With 0 bases removed from V and 0 bases from J, the gap between germline ends came to 13 bases. In nucleotides, the CDR3 is TGTGCCAGCAGCTTAGCGGCACGGCCAAGAAGCACAGATACGCAGTATTTT. It translates to CASSLAARPRSTDTQYF.

This clonotype was seen a handful of times. The chain has TRBV6-1 and TRBJ2-4, with TRBD2 matching 13 bases. The V gene end was trimmed by 6 bases and the J gene end by 5 bases; junction bases not matched to a gene: 10. In germline, CDR1 is MNHNS, CDR2 SASEGT. This CDR3 has 17 residues. In nucleotides, the CDR3 is TGTGCCAGCAGGACCGGACTAGCGGGAGTAGGCCAAAACATTCAGTACTTC. Its protein product is CASRTGLAGVGQNIQYF.

This clonotype came up a few times. The chain recombines TRBV19 with TRBJ1-2; TRBD1 is a possible D gene (6 bases). CDR1 and CDR2 from the germline V gene are LNHDA and SQIVND (reference sequence). V lost 6 bases and J 3 bases, leaving 17 bases between the germline ends. The CDR3 has 15 residues. Written as DNA, the CDR3 is TGTGCCAGTAGAATTCACAGGGACGGACACTATGGCTACACCTTC. Its protein product is CASRIHRDGHYGYTF.

This clonotype was found a few times. The chain has TRBV28 and TRBJ2-3; 10 bases fit TRBD1. V dropped 3 bases and J dropped 4; count of bases not matched to a gene: 7. Looked up from germline, CDR1 is MDHEN and CDR2 is SYDVKM. This CDR3 is 16 amino acids long. CDR3 coding DNA: TGTGCCAGCAGTTTCCGGGCGACAGGGGGCTCAGATACGCAGTATTTT. It yields the protein CASSFRATGGSDTQYF.

This clonotype was counted a few times. CDR3 nucleotide sequence: TGTGCCAGCACGACTAGCGGGATTATTGCTAGCACAGATACGCAGTATTTT. Translating it yields CASTTSGIIASTDTQYF. The chain has TRBV28 and TRBJ2-3, with TRBD2 identical over 11 bases. The ends lost 7 bases at V and 0 bases at J; junction bases unmatched: 9. Per the germline V gene, CDR1 is MDHEN and CDR2 is SYDVKM. This CDR3 region has 17 residues.

Only a few counts were recorded for this clonotype. The genes are TRBV5-1 and TRBJ1-1, with a tentative D call TRBD1 (5 bases). CDR1 and CDR2 (germline): SGHRS, YFSETQ. Trimming left V 2 bases short and J 11 bases short, with 16 bases between. The CDR3 is 13 residues long. The CDR3 is CASSLGETGTAFF. The CDR3 coding sequence is TGCGCCAGCAGCTTAGGGGAGACGGGGACCGCTTTCTTT.

This clonotype was counted only a few times. The rearrangement uses TRBV6-2 or TRBV6-3 and TRBJ1-5; the D gene is possibly TRBD1 (5 bases). Trimming took off 7 bases at V and 5 bases at J, with 18 bases between the two ends. Germline V gene data show CDR1 as MNHEY and CDR2 as SVGEGT. CDR3 length: 15 amino acids. The CDR3 nucleotides are TGTGCCAGCAATGACCCGGGGGGGTCTCATCAGCCCCAGCATTTT. This sequence encodes CASNDPGGSHQPQHF.

This clonotype was observed many times. This chain joins TRBV11-2 and TRBJ2-7, with 7 bases that match TRBD1. With 5 bases clipped from V and 4 bases from J, the junction kept 11 bases outside the gene matches. The CDR3 covers 15 residues. Per germline, CDR1 SGHAT and CDR2 FQNNGV. CDR3 in DNA: TGTGCCAGCAGCCGGACAAGGGGGCGGCTATACGAGCAGTACTTC. This codes for CASSRTRGRLYEQYF.

The chain employs TRBV7-9 and TRBJ2-1; the match to TRBD1 covers 9 bases. CDR3 length: 12 residues. The J segment lost 16 bases and the V segment lost 3 bases, leaving 7 bases of the junction unmatched. Germline values: CDR1 SEHNR, CDR2 FQNEAQ (reference sequence). Here the CDR3 DNA reads TGTGCCAGCAGCTTGGACAGGGGCTGGGGCTTCTTC. Its translation is CASSLDRGWGFF.

This clonotype has just a few counts. The V gene is TRBV4-2, the J gene TRBJ2-1; possibly TRBD2 for D (7 bases). The CDR3 contains 17 residues. In germline, CDR1 is LGHNA, CDR2 YNFKEQ. V was trimmed by 0 bases and J by 1 base, leaving 13 bases between them. The CDR3 region is CASSQERGGASYNEQFF. In nucleotides, the CDR3 is TGTGCCAGCAGCCAAGAAAGGGGGGGGGCTTCCTACAATGAGCAGTTCTTC.

The chain has TRBV28 and TRBJ2-2, with a weak D call TRBD2 (5 bases). CDR3 length: 13 amino acids. Trimming cost V 8 bases and J 6 bases, with 13 bases left between them. The germline gives CDR1 MDHEN, CDR2 SYDVKM. CDR3 nucleotide sequence: TGTGCCAGCTCCTTGGGAGTACCCGGGGAGCTGTTTTTT. This codes for CASSLGVPGELFF.

The chain has TRBV24-1 and TRBJ2-1, with 7 bases lining up with TRBD2. The CDR3 runs 14 residues. V lost 7 bases, J lost 4 bases, and 6 bases stayed unmatched. The germline V gene has CDR1 KGHDR and CDR2 SFDVKD. The chain's CDR3 is CATRASGPYNEQFF. The CDR3 DNA is TGTGCCACCAGGGCTAGCGGTCCTTACAATGAGCAGTTCTTC.

The V gene is TRBV12-3 or TRBV12-4, the J gene TRBJ2-2, with 7 bases that match TRBD1. V lost 6 bases and J lost 0; bases outside the gene matches: 7. CDR3 length equals 16 residues. The CDR3 DNA reads TGTGCCAGCAGGCCACCGGGACAGCCGAACACCGGGGAGCTGTTTTTT. Translating gives CASRPPGQPNTGELFF.

This clonotype was seen a handful of times. This chain uses TRBV5-6 with TRBJ2-3; TRBD2 matches at 8 bases. J gave up 2 bases and V 4 bases, and 9 bases lay outside the gene matches. The CDR3 runs 16 residues. Germline V gene sequence: CDR1 SGHDT, CDR2 YYEEEE. CDR3 protein: CASSGIAGTYTDTQYF. The DNA of the CDR3 is TGTGCCAGCAGCGGTATAGCGGGGACGTACACAGATACGCAGTATTTT. The complete variable domain, with remaining parts taken from reference TRBV5-6 and TRBJ2-3, reads DAGVTQSPTHLIKTRGQQVTLRCSPKSGHDTVSWYQQALGQGPQFIFQYYEEEERQRGNFPDRFSGHQFPNYSSELNVNALLLGDSALYLCASSGIAGTYTDTQYFGPGTRLTVL.